What follows are 2 T cell receptor beta chains derived from one specimen sequenced in a study of blood T cell repertoires in COVID-19. Libraries were prepared by immunoSEQ multiplex PCR; TCRdb keeps only in-frame clonotypes and omits some of them. Altogether 14,000 to 15,000 clones are present, roughly 86% being singletons, with the ten largest covering approximately 15%. The specimen sequenced was peripheral blood. The receptors come from a human donor in a cohort sampled during active COVID-19.

The V gene is TRBV5-1, the J gene TRBJ1-2; 10 positions match TRBD1. Germline trimming cut 5 bases from V and 6 bases from J; bases unmatched to any gene: 7. The CDR3 extends over 14 amino acids. Germline V CDR1 and CDR2: SGHRS, YFSETQ. The CDR3 DNA follows: TGCGCCAGCAGAAGGGGACAGGGGAGGGATGGCTACACCTTC. Its protein product is CASRRGQGRDGYTF.

This clone was recorded a few times. V and J are TRBV4-1 and TRBJ2-2; 7 nucleotides align to TRBD2. The ends lost 3 bases at V and 6 bases at J; junction bases unmatched: 4. This CDR3 is 14 amino acids long. The germline V gene encodes CDR1 MGHRA and CDR2 YSYEKL. The CDR3 loop is CASSHNLAAGELFF. CDR3 coding DNA: TGCGCCAGCAGCCACAACCTAGCGGCCGGGGAGCTGTTTTTT.